The clone carrying this TCR beta chain was observed once. What it binds is unknown. This specimen comes from a study of cytomegalovirus exposure and HLA in healthy donors. Repertoires were generated with immunoSEQ multiplex PCR, while TCRdb's copy carries only in-frame clones and drops some. The repertoire holds 260,000 or so clones, with roughly 90% as singletons. General study points: Subsequent analysis revealed that first-cohort TCR clusters tended to co-occur in the approximately 120 validation repertoires. With high specificity and sensitivity, the classifier reportedly diagnosed cytomegalovirus status.

V was clipped by 5 bases and J by 0 bases; unmatched bases: 5. Germline CDR1 reads SEHNR; CDR2 reads FQNEAQ (reference sequence). The CDR3 is 16 amino acids. Input material: PBMCs. The source is a woman aged 18-30 years in good health and CMV-seronegative. The chain carries TRBV7-9 and TRBJ1-5, with TRBD1 identical over 9 bases. The CDR3 DNA follows: TGTGCCAGCAGCCCGGACAGGGGAAGTAGCAATCAGCCCCAGCATTTT. Residues: CASSPDRGSSNQPQHF. Drawing the rest from reference TRBV7-9 and TRBJ1-5, the complete variable domain is DTGVSQNPRHKITKRGQNVTFRCDPISEHNRLYWYRQTLGQGPEFLTYFQNEAQLEKSRLLSDRFSAERPKGSFSTLEIQRTEQGDSAMYLCASSPDRGSSNQPQHFGDGTRLSIL.